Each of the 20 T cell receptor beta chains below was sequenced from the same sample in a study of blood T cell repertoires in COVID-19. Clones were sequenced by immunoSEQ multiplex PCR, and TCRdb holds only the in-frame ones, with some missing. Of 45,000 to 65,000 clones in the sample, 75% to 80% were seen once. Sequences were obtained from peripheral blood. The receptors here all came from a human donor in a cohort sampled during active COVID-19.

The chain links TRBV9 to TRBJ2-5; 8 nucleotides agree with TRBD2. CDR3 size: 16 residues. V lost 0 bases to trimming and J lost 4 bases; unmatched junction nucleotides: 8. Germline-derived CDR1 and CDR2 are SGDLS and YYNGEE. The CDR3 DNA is TGTGCCAGCAGCGTAGGTGCGACTAGCGAGGGAGAGACCCAGTACTTC. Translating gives CASSVGATSEGETQYF.

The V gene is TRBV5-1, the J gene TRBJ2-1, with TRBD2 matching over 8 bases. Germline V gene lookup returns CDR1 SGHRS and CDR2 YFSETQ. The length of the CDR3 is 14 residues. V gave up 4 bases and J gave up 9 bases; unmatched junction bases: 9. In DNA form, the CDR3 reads TGCGCCAGCAGCCAGCGGGGGAATGGTGGTGAGCAGTTCTTC. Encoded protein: CASSQRGNGGEQFF. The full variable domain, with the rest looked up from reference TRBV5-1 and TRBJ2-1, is KAGVTQTPRYLIKTRGQQVTLSCSPISGHRSVSWYQQTPGQGLQFLFEYFSETQRNKGNFPGRFSGRQFSNSRSEMNVSTLELGDSALYLCASSQRGNGGEQFFGPGTRLTVL.

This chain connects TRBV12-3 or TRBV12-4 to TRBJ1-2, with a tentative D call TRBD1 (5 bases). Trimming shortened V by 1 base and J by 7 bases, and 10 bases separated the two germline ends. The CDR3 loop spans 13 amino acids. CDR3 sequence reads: CASSLEQGSGYTF. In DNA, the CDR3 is TGTGCCAGCAGTTTAGAGCAGGGTTCTGGCTACACCTTC.

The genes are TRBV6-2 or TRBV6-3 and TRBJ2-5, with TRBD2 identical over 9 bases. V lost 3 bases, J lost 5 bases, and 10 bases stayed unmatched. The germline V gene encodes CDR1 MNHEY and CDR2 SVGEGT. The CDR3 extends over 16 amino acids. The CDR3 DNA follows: TGTGCCAGCAGTTATAGGCGGGAGGGCTTTCGGGAGACCCAGTACTTC. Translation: CASSYRREGFRETQYF.

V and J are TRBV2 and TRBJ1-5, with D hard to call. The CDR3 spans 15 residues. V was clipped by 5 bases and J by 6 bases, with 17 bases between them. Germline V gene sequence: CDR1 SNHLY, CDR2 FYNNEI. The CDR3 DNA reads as TGTGCCAGCAGTTCTCCAACCACGGGTGCTCAGCCCCAGCATTTT. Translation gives CASSSPTTGAQPQHF.

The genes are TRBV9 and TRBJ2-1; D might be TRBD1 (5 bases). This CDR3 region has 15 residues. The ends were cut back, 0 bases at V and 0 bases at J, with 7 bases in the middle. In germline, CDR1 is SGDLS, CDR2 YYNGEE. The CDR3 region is CASSVDGASYNEQFF. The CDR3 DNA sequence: TGTGCCAGCAGCGTAGATGGGGCCTCCTACAATGAGCAGTTCTTC.

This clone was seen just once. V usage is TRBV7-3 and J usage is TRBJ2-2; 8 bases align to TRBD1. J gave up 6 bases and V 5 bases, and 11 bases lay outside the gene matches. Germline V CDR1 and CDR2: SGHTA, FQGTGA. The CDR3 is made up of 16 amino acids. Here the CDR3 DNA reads TGTGCCAGCAGCCCACAACAGGGGGGTGTCGCCGGGGAGCTGTTTTTT. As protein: CASSPQQGGVAGELFF.

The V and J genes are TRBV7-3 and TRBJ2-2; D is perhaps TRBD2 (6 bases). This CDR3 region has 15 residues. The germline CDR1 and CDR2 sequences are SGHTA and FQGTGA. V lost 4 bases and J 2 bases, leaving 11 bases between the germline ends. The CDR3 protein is CASSSGGRNTGELFF. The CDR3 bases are TGTGCCAGCAGCTCTGGGGGGAGAAACACCGGGGAGCTGTTTTTT.

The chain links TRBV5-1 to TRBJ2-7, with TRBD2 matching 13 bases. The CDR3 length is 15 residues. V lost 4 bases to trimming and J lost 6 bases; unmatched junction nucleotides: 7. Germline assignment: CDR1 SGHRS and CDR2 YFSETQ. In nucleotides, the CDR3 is TGCGCCAGCAGCCCCGGACTAGCGGGAGACGCCGAGCAGTACTTC. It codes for CASSPGLAGDAEQYF.

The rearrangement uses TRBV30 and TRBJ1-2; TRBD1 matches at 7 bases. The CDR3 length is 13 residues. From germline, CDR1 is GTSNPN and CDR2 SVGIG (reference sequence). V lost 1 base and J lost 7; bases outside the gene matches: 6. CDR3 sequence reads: CAWSATGVTGYTF. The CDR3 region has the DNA TGTGCCTGGAGTGCCACAGGGGTAACTGGCTACACCTTC.

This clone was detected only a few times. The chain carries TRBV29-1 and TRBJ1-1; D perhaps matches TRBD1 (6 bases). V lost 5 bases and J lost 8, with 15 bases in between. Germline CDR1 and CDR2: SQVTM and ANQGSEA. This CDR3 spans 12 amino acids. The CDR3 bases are TGCAGCGTTCTGCACACAGGGCGCGAAGCTTTCTTT. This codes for CSVLHTGREAFF. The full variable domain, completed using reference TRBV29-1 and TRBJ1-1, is SAVISQKPSRDICQRGTSLTIQCQVDSQVTMMFWYRQQPGQSLTLIATANQGSEATYESGFVIDKFPISRPNLTFSTLTVSNMSPEDSSIYLCSVLHTGREAFFGQGTRLTVV.

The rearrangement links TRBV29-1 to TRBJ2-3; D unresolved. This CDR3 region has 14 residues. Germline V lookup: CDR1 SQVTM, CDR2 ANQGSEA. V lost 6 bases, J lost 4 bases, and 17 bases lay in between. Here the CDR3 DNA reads TGCAGCGTCTCTCGGAGACTTCTCGCAGATACGCAGTATTTT. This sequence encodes CSVSRRLLADTQYF.

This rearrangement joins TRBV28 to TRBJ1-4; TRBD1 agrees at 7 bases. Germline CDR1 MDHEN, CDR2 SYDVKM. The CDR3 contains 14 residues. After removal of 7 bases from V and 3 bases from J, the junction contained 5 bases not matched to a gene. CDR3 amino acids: CASTLGTANEKLFF. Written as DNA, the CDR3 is TGTGCCAGCACCTTAGGGACAGCTAATGAAAAACTGTTTTTT.

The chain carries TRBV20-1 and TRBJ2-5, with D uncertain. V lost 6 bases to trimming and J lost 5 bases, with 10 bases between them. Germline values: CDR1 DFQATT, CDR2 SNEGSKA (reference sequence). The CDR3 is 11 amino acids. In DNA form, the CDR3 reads TGCAGTGCCCCCTATCGGGAGACCCAGTACTTC. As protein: CSAPYRETQYF.

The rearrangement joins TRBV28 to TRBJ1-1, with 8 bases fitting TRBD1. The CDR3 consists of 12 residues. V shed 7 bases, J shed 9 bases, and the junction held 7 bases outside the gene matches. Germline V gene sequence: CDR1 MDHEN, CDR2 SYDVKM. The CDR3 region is CASTLGQGQAFF. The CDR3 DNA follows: TGTGCCAGCACCCTTGGACAGGGACAAGCTTTCTTT.

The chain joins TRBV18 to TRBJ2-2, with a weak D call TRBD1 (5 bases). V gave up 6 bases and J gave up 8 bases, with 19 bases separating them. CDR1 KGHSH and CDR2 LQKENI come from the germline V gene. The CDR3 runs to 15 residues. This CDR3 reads CASSQMDTLSGELFF. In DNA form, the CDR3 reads TGTGCCAGCTCGCAGATGGACACCTTGTCGGGGGAGCTGTTTTTT.

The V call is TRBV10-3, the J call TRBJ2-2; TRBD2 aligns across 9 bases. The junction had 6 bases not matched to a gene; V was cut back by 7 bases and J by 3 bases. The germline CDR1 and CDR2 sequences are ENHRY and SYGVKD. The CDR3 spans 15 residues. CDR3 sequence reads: CAITPSGIDTGELFF. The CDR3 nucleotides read TGTGCCATCACTCCTAGCGGGATCGACACCGGGGAGCTGTTTTTT.

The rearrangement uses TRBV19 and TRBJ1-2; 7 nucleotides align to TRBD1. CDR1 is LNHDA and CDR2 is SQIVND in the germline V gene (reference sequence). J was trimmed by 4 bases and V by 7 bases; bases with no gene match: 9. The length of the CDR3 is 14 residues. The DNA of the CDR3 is TGTGCCAGTACCCGGGACAGATCGTCCTATGGCTACACCTTC. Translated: CASTRDRSSYGYTF.

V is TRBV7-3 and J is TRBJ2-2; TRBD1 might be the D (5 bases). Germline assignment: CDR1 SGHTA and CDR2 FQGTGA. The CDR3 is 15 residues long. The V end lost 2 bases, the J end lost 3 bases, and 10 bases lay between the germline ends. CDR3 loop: CASSLHGRDTGELFF. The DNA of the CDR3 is TGTGCCAGCAGCTTACATGGCAGGGACACCGGGGAGCTGTTTTTT. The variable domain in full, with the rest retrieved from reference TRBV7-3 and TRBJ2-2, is GAGVSQTPSNKVTEKGKYVELRCDPISGHTALYWYRQSLGQGPEFLIYFQGTGAADDSGLPNDRFFAVRPEGSVSTLKIQRTERGDSAVYLCASSLHGRDTGELFFGEGSRLTVL.

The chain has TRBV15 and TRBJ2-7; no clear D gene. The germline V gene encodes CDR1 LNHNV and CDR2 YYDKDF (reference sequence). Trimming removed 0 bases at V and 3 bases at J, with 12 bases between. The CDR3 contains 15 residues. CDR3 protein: CATSRENNGGYEQYF. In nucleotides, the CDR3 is TGTGCCACCAGCAGAGAAAATAACGGCGGCTACGAGCAGTACTTC.